The present T cell receptor (beta chain) was sequenced within a study of blood T cell repertoires in COVID-19. Study background: Sample material is recorded as cDNA or gDNA derived from T cells, B-cell-depleted T cells, or PBMCs.

Profiling relied on immunoSEQ multiplex PCR, and the TCRdb table lists in-frame clones only, not all of them. Among under 250,000 clones, 85% were seen once, and the ten largest hold 2.4%. Germline V gene data show CDR1 as SGHKS and CDR2 as YYEKEE (reference sequence). Trimming stripped 4 bases from V and 4 bases from J, with 17 bases between. The CDR3 is made up of 16 amino acids. The rearrangement links TRBV5-5 to TRBJ2-2, with D perhaps matching TRBD1 (6 bases). Sequencing was carried out using peripheral blood. The source is a woman aged 70-85 years with COVID-19, enrolled during active disease. The CDR3: CASSDYRVISTGELFF. CDR3 nucleotide sequence: TGTGCCAGCAGCGATTACAGGGTGATTAGCACCGGGGAGCTGTTTTTT.